This T cell receptor (beta chain) was captured by sequencing in a study of human T cells and chemical hapten exposure. Turning to the study itself: Patients additionally received therapeutic doses of diphenylcyclopropenone on the scalp once a week, and this continued throughout the roughly 26-week study.

This CDR3 is built from 16 residues. Time point described: patch test 3, about 24 weeks after DPC sensitization. Treatment given: therapeutic diphenylcyclopropenone sensitization with weekly scalp DPC. Unseparated into fractions, whole blood served as the source from which total RNA was extracted. The study's library attached unique molecular identifiers to single cDNA molecules. TCRdb analysed the RACE reads with MiXCR anew, one entry per CDR3 protein. The data contain 50,000 to 60,000 distinct CDR3 sequences, around 12% of them singletons. This rearrangement joins TRBV3-2 to TRBJ1-3; the DNA was not used to check the table's D call, TRBD1. TRBV3-2 is labeled a pseudogene. This specimen was whole blood, taken in connection with sensitization to the hapten diphenylcyclopropenone (DPC). The source of this sequence is a man aged 25-45 years with alopecia areata. Some clones in this sample may be carry-over from other donors' samples. CDR3 nucleotide sequence: TGTGCCAGCAGCCATCGACAGGGGAAGCCTGGAAACACCATATATTTT. Translating it yields CASSHRQGKPGNTIYF.